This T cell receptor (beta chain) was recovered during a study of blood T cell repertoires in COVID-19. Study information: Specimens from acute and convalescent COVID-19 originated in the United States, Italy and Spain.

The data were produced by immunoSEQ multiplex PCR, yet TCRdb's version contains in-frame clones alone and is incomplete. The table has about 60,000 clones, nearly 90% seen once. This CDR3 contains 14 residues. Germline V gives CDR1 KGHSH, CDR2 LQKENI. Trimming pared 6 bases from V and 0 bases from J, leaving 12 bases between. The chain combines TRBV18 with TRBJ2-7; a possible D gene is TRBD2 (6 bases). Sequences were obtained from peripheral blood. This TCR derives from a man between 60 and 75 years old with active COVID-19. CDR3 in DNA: TGTGCCAGCTCTGGAGGGGTCGGCTCCTACGAGCAGTACTTC. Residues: CASSGGVGSYEQYF.